What follows is one T cell receptor beta chain and its context. This sample stems from a study of T cell responses to AZD1222 COVID-19 vaccine. The method was immunoSEQ multiplex PCR; TCRdb's version includes in-frame clones alone and lacks a portion of them. This sample has 100,000 or so clones, with about nine tenths found just once. The germline CDR1 and CDR2 sequences are KGHSH and LQKENI. The CDR3 extends over 15 amino acids. V lost 0 bases and J 5 bases, leaving 10 bases between the germline ends. Material: peripheral blood, obtained on day 0 of AZD1222 vaccination. The chain joins TRBV18 to TRBJ1-4, with D unclear. The sequence came from an adult in good health. CDR3: CASSPPMHGNEKLFF. In DNA, the CDR3 is TGTGCCAGCTCACCACCGATGCACGGGAATGAAAAACTGTTTTTT.